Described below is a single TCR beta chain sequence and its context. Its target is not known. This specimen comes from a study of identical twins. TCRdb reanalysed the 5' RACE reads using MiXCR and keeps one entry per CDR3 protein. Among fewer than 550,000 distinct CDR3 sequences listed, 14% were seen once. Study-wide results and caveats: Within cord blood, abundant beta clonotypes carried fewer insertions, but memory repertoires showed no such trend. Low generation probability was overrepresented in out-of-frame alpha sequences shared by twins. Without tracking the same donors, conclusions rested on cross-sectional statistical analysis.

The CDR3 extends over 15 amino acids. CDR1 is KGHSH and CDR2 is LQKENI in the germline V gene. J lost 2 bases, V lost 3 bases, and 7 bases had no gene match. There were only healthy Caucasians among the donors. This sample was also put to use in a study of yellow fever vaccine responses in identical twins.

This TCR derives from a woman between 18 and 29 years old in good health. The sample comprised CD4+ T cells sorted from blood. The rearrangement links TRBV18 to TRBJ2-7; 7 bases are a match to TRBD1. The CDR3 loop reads CASSPSTGPAYEQYF. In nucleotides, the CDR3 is TGTGCCAGCTCACCTTCGACAGGGCCAGCCTACGAGCAGTACTTC.